These 21 T cell receptor beta chains were all obtained from the same sample, sequenced in a study of shared clonotypes between healthy human individuals. The naive CD8 subset, CD45RO-negative cells positively selected for CCR7, excluded terminally differentiated effector memory CD45RA+ cells. Sequencing used immunoSEQ multiplex PCR; TCRdb keeps in-frame clones, though not all of them. Among some 1,900,000 clones listed, just under 95% were seen once. The specimen sequenced was naive CD8+ T cells sorted from blood. The source of these receptors is a man between 18 and 35 years old in good health.

The chain employs TRBV19 and TRBJ2-1; 11 bases are shared with TRBD2. This CDR3 comprises 15 residues. V trimming: 5 bases; J trimming: 4 bases; junction bases outside the gene matches: 4. Germline loops: CDR1 LNHDA, CDR2 SQIVND (reference sequence). Here the CDR3 reads CASSSGLAAYNEQFF. For the CDR3, the DNA is TGTGCCAGTAGTTCGGGACTAGCGGCTTACAATGAGCAGTTCTTC.

This chain connects TRBV11-2 to TRBJ2-7, with TRBD1 matching over 8 bases. CDR1 is SGHAT, CDR2 FQNNGV, per germline. The CDR3 is 13 residues long. V lost 10 bases, J lost 2 bases, and 7 bases stayed unmatched. As DNA, the CDR3 is TGTGCCACCGCTATGGACAGGGCCTACGAGCAGTACTTC. Amino acids: CATAMDRAYEQYF.

The chain combines TRBV30 with TRBJ1-5; no clear D gene. CDR3 size: 16 residues. Germline V lookup: CDR1 GTSNPN, CDR2 SVGIG (reference sequence). Deletions cut 3 bases from V and 1 base from J, with 16 bases between. The CDR3 here is CAWRDPYGTSNQPQHF. The DNA of the CDR3 is TGTGCCTGGAGAGATCCCTATGGAACCAGCAATCAGCCCCAGCATTTT.

The chain joins TRBV7-9 to TRBJ1-4; tentatively, D is TRBD1 (5 bases). V was pared by 7 bases and J by 8 bases, with 23 bases between. Per germline, CDR1 SEHNR and CDR2 FQNEAQ (reference sequence). The CDR3 loop spans 16 amino acids. CDR3 in DNA: TGTGCCAGCACCTCGGGGCACAGTCTGAAAGGGGAAAAACTGTTTTTT. Encoded protein: CASTSGHSLKGEKLFF.

This sequence joins TRBV27 and TRBJ2-7, with 8 bases lining up with TRBD1. J gave up 4 bases and V 3 bases, and 11 bases lay outside the gene matches. The germline V gene has CDR1 MNHEY and CDR2 SMNVEV (reference sequence). This CDR3 is 16 amino acids long. CDR3 sequence (DNA): TGTGCCAGCAGTTTCCTGTCGCTACAGGGGGTTTACGAGCAGTACTTC. Its translation: CASSFLSLQGVYEQYF.

The sample holds one count of this clone. At one of its ends the junction is not consistent with the germline gene, which may arise from a read error. The chain recombines TRBV7-9 with TRBJ2-1, with D maybe TRBD2 (5 bases). Per germline, CDR1 SEHNR and CDR2 FQNEAQ (reference sequence). This CDR3 spans 11 amino acids. As DNA, the CDR3 is TGTGCCAGCACCTCACCCACAGACGGGGTCTTC. Encoded protein: CASTSPTDGVF.

The CDR3 nucleotides are TGTGCCAGCAGTGGGACAAGGGACCCGTTCTTC. It is translated as CASSGTRDPFF. The chain uses TRBV28 and TRBJ2-1, with D perhaps matching TRBD1 (6 bases). CDR3 length: 11 residues. Looked up from germline, CDR1 is MDHEN and CDR2 is SYDVKM. V lost 5 bases to trimming and J lost 15 bases, with 14 bases between them.

V is TRBV11-2 and J is TRBJ1-2; D perhaps matches TRBD1 (6 bases). Per germline, CDR1 SGHAT and CDR2 FQNNGV. V was clipped by 0 bases and J by 3 bases, with 17 bases between them. This CDR3 comprises 17 residues. The CDR3 here is CASSLDGQPGTYYGYTF. The DNA of the CDR3 is TGTGCCAGCAGCTTAGATGGACAGCCTGGGACCTACTATGGCTACACCTTC.

The chain couples TRBV9 to TRBJ2-3; TRBD2 might be the D (5 bases). With 4 bases removed from V and 6 bases from J, the gap between germline ends came to 15 bases. This CDR3 comprises 14 residues. Germline V gene sequence: CDR1 SGDLS, CDR2 YYNGEE. The chain's CDR3 is CASSPLANLDTQYF. CDR3 in DNA: TGTGCCAGCAGCCCCCTAGCCAATCTCGATACGCAGTATTTT.

J is TRBJ2-3 and V is TRBV28; 8 nucleotides agree with TRBD2. J was trimmed by 4 bases and V by 5 bases; bases with no gene match: 14. CDR1 is MDHEN, CDR2 SYDVKM, per germline. The CDR3 has 17 amino acids. CDR3: CASSPLPGGAPPDTQYF. Here the CDR3 DNA reads TGTGCCAGCAGTCCCCTCCCCGGGGGGGCTCCCCCAGATACGCAGTATTTT.

This clone was seen once. The chain couples TRBV5-4 to TRBJ2-7; possibly TRBD1 for D (5 bases). Germline V gives CDR1 SGHNT, CDR2 YYREEE (reference sequence). The CDR3 loop spans 14 amino acids. V was cut by 2 bases and J by 2 bases, with 11 bases left in between. The CDR3, as DNA: TGTGCCAGCAGCTTACCAGGGCTAACCTACGAGCAGTACTTC. Translating it yields CASSLPGLTYEQYF.

The J gene is TRBJ2-3, the V gene TRBV27; TRBD1 is a possible D gene (6 bases). The CDR3 is 17 amino acids. The germline V gene encodes CDR1 MNHEY and CDR2 SMNVEV (reference sequence). With 4 bases removed from V and 2 bases from J, the gap between germline ends came to 19 bases. The CDR3 sequence is CASSSNRAATHTDTQYF. In DNA, the CDR3 is TGTGCCAGCAGTTCGAACAGGGCGGCTACTCACACAGATACGCAGTATTTT.

J is TRBJ2-7 and V is TRBV4-1; D may be TRBD1 (6 bases). This CDR3 contains 15 residues. Deletions cut 6 bases from V and 0 bases from J, with 15 bases between. Germline values: CDR1 MGHRA, CDR2 YSYEKL. The CDR3 region has the DNA TGCGCCAGCAGTCAGGGGCCCAGAGCCTCCTACGAGCAGTACTTC. Protein: CASSQGPRASYEQYF.

With regard to this clone: Other DNA sequences from this sample encode an identical CDR3 as well. The V gene is TRBV29-1, the J gene TRBJ2-7; TRBD1 matches at 9 bases. The CDR3 is 13 residues long. V lost 6 bases, J lost 0 bases, and 3 bases stayed unmatched. CDR1 SQVTM and CDR2 ANQGSEA come from the germline V gene. The chain's CDR3 is CSVRTGDSYEQYF. CDR3 DNA: TGCAGCGTGAGGACAGGGGACTCCTACGAGCAGTACTTC.

V usage is TRBV6-5 and J usage is TRBJ2-2; 12 bases map to TRBD2. The CDR3 is 15 residues long. Per germline, CDR1 MNHEY and CDR2 SVGAGI. The trim removed 6 bases at V and 4 bases at J, leaving 3 bases unmatched. The CDR3 nucleotides are TGTGCCAGCAGCGGACTAGCGGGATTCACCGGGGAGCTGTTTTTT. Amino acid sequence: CASSGLAGFTGELFF.

Worth noting for this clone: The sample carries other DNA sequences with the same CDR3. The CDR3 DNA reads TGTGCCAGCAGCCCATCCTACAATGAGCAGTTCTTC. Translating it yields CASSPSYNEQFF. The rearrangement joins TRBV11-2 to TRBJ2-1, with unresolved D. CDR1 SGHAT and CDR2 FQNNGV come from the germline V gene. Trimming removed 5 bases at V and 1 base at J, with 3 bases between. CDR3 size: 12 residues.

This sequence joins TRBV7-6 and TRBJ2-5; the D gene is possibly TRBD1 (7 bases). Trimming pared 0 bases from V and 5 bases from J, leaving 16 bases between. The CDR3 is 16 residues long. Looked up from germline, CDR1 is SGHVS and CDR2 is FNYEAQ. CDR3 coding DNA: TGTGCCAGCAGCTTAGCGAACAGGGGAGGCGGGGAGACCCAGTACTTC. Its translation: CASSLANRGGGETQYF.

This rearrangement joins TRBV15 to TRBJ2-3; TRBD1 matches 10 bases. The CDR3 length is 14 residues. The J segment lost 3 bases and the V segment lost 6 bases, leaving 3 bases of the junction unmatched. Per the germline V gene, CDR1 is LNHNV and CDR2 is YYDKDF (reference sequence). CDR3 coding DNA: TGTGCCACCAGTGAGGACAGGGGGACAGATACGCAGTATTTT. Its translation: CATSEDRGTDTQYF.

This chain uses TRBV11-2 with TRBJ2-7; weak D call: TRBD1 (5 bases). Germline V lookup: CDR1 SGHAT, CDR2 FQNNGV. V was pared by 5 bases and J by 2 bases, with 10 bases between. The CDR3 loop spans 13 amino acids. This CDR3 reads CASSPDRAYEQYF. The DNA of the CDR3 is TGTGCCAGCAGCCCTGACAGAGCCTACGAGCAGTACTTC.

This chain links TRBV7-8 with TRBJ2-2, with D hard to call. The CDR3 covers 14 residues. Germline CDR1 and CDR2: SGHVS and FQNEAQ. The V end was cut by 3 bases, the J end by 4 bases, with 9 bases between. CDR3 sequence (DNA): TGTGCCAGCAGCTTTGCTAGTCCCACCGGGGAGCTGTTTTTT. Its protein product is CASSFASPTGELFF.

About this clone: Sequence at one end of the junction differs from germline and may be a read error. The chain carries TRBV7-9 and TRBJ2-1; D might be TRBD1 or TRBD2, each matching 6 bases. The CDR3 has 9 residues. The germline gives CDR1 SEHNR, CDR2 FQNEAQ (reference sequence). Here the CDR3 reads CASSSEGVF. CDR3 nucleotides: TGTGCCAGCAGCTCGGAGGGGGTCTTC.